The T cell receptor beta chain under discussion was sequenced for a study of resident and recirculating memory T cells in vitiligo. Whole-study context: Samples were epidermis from two lesional and two nonlesional sites, plus PBMCs.

Profiling relied on immunoSEQ multiplex PCR, and the TCRdb table lists in-frame clones only, not all of them. The table lists roughly 80,000 clones, about 91% of them singletons, with 5% in the top ten. The germline V and J ends were trimmed by 0 bases and 0 bases, with 19 bases remaining between them. CDR3 length equals 19 residues. The germline gives CDR1 LGHNA, CDR2 YNFKEQ. Anyone treated within the previous three months was excluded. This TCR derives from a male donor with vitiligo. The chain employs TRBV4-2 and TRBJ2-3, with D perhaps matching TRBD1 (6 bases). Sequencing used blood. CDR3 region: CASSQEWQGSTSSTDTQYF. CDR3 sequence (DNA): TGTGCCAGCAGCCAAGAATGGCAGGGGTCGACCTCTAGCACAGATACGCAGTATTTT.